Listed below are T cell receptor beta chains from one sample, sequenced in a study of PD-L1 blockade in urothelial cancer. Some clones are missing from TCRdb's copy, which holds only in-frame ones; the method was immunoSEQ multiplex PCR. The sample gives roughly 120,000 clones, around 89% of which show up once; more than 1.5% is in the top ten. Sequenced here: PBMCs, sampled around atezolizumab (anti-PD-L1) treatment. These receptors were taken from a man in his fifties or sixties with urothelial cancer. Both conserved end residues are part of each CDR3. Clone size is not always given. Where it is, it says once, few, many or a class for expanded clones.

abundance: .; v_gene: TRBV30; j_gene: TRBJ2-1; CDR3aa: CAWQDIYNEQFF
abundance: .; v_gene: TRBV10-1; j_gene: TRBJ2-6; CDR3aa: CTPLAQDSPNSGANVLTF
abundance: .; v_gene: TRBV4-1; j_gene: TRBJ1-2; CDR3aa: CASSQGSGPIRGGGYTF
abundance: .; v_gene: TRBV11-3; j_gene: TRBJ2-4; CDR3aa: CASSLEREIQYF
abundance: few; v_gene: TRBV6-5; j_gene: TRBJ1-2; CDR3aa: CASSYSRMGGGYTF
abundance: few; v_gene: TRBV18; j_gene: TRBJ1-1; CDR3aa: CASSPMDRVNTEAFF
abundance: .; v_gene: TRBV4-3; j_gene: TRBJ2-1; CDR3aa: CASRQGAGSYNEQFF
abundance: .; v_gene: TRBV5-1; j_gene: TRBJ1-2; CDR3aa: CASSQGTGSTSYTF
abundance: .; v_gene: TRBV19; j_gene: TRBJ2-2; CDR3aa: CATRPRQGIPGELFF
abundance: .; v_gene: TRBV7-6; j_gene: TRBJ2-7; CDR3aa: CASSSDRGALDEQYF
abundance: .; v_gene: TRBV20-1; j_gene: TRBJ1-1; CDR3aa: CIEWTGGFAFF
abundance: .; v_gene: TRBV6-5; j_gene: TRBJ1-2; CDR3aa: CASSYSRFGYGYTF
abundance: .; v_gene: TRBV5-1; j_gene: TRBJ2-7; CDR3aa: CASSRGGQGRTSGRDANPHEQYF
abundance: .; v_gene: TRBV5-1; j_gene: TRBJ2-5; CDR3aa: CASSWDRLQETQYF
abundance: .; v_gene: TRBV12-5; j_gene: TRBJ1-2; CDR3aa: CASGLGQGNYGYTF
abundance: .; v_gene: TRBV18; j_gene: TRBJ1-1; CDR3aa: CASSPQPLQGRYVTEAFF
abundance: .; v_gene: TRBV30; j_gene: TRBJ1-2; CDR3aa: CAWEGEAGVGGYTF
abundance: .; v_gene: TRBV2; j_gene: TRBJ2-1; CDR3aa: CASSERTSGDNEQFF
abundance: .; v_gene: TRBV9; j_gene: TRBJ2-6; CDR3aa: CASSVEAGMISGANVLTF
abundance: once; v_gene: TRBV5-1; j_gene: TRBJ2-1; CDR3aa: CASSLREGLYSEQFF
abundance: .; v_gene: TRBV6-6; j_gene: TRBJ1-4; CDR3aa: CASSHRGFANEKLFF
abundance: .; v_gene: TRBV11-2; j_gene: TRBJ1-2; CDR3aa: CASSLVPGNEGYGYTF
abundance: .; v_gene: TRBV7-9; j_gene: TRBJ1-3; CDR3aa: CASSWESSGNTIYF
abundance: .; v_gene: TRBV19; j_gene: TRBJ2-1; CDR3aa: CASSISASRDNEQFF
abundance: .; v_gene: TRBV7-2; j_gene: TRBJ2-1; CDR3aa: CASSWREGDAFF
abundance: .; v_gene: TRBV19; j_gene: TRBJ1-5; CDR3aa: CASSMQGGSNQPQHF
abundance: .; v_gene: TRBV19; j_gene: TRBJ2-2; CDR3aa: CASRGVIAGTGELFF
abundance: .; v_gene: TRBV6-6; j_gene: TRBJ2-1; CDR3aa: CASSGRAGGLFDEQFF
abundance: .; v_gene: TRBV5-6; j_gene: TRBJ2-7; CDR3aa: CASSLIAGETYEQYF
abundance: once; v_gene: TRBV2; j_gene: TRBJ2-3; CDR3aa: CASRTTGVDTQYF
abundance: .; v_gene: TRBV11-2; j_gene: TRBJ2-5; CDR3aa: CASSRTSQGQTQYF
abundance: few; v_gene: TRBV30; j_gene: TRBJ1-1; CDR3aa: CAWSPPRRNTEAFF
abundance: .; v_gene: TRBV5-6; j_gene: TRBJ2-6; CDR3aa: CASRYGQGYSGANVLTF